This TCR beta chain was recorded in a study of blood T cell repertoires in COVID-19. About the study: Sites in the United States, Italy and Spain provided acute and convalescent COVID-19 samples. T cells, B-cell-depleted T cells, or PBMCs provided the cDNA or gDNA that served as material.

Germline values: CDR1 DFQATT, CDR2 SNEGSKA (reference sequence). The ends were cut back, 3 bases at V and 5 bases at J, with 25 bases in the middle. CDR3 size: 17 residues. Original data processing: Reference gene primer amplification gave nucleated cell count estimates. The data were produced by immunoSEQ multiplex PCR, yet TCRdb's version contains in-frame clones alone and is incomplete. V and J calls and clone size are copied from that table; D and trimming were computed from the DNA. This table has tens of thousands of clones, roughly 78% appearing once. The rearrangement links TRBV20-1 to TRBJ1-2, with D tentatively TRBD1 (6 bases). The sequencing sample was made of peripheral blood. The TCR sequence derives from a woman in her seventies with acute or convalescent COVID-19. For the CDR3, the DNA is TGCAGTGCTAGTGATGGGACATCCCCCTGGGTAGATTATGGCTACACCTTC. It encodes CSASDGTSPWVDYGYTF.